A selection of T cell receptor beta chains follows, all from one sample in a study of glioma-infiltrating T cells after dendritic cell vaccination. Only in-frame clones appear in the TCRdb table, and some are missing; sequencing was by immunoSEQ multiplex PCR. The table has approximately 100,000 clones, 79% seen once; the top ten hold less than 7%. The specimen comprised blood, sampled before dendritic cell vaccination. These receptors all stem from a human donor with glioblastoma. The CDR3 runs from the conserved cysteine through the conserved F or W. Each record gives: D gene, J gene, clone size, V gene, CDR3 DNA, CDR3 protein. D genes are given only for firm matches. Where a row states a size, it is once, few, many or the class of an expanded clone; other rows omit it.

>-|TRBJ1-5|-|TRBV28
TGTGCCAGCAGTTTATCGGGGGGGAATCAGCCCCAGCATTTT
CASSLSGGNQPQHF
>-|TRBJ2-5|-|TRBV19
TGTGCCAGTAGTACCTTCAGGGGATCCCAAGAGACCCAGTACTTC
CASSTFRGSQETQYF
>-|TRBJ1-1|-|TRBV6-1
TGTGCCAGCAGTGGGACAGCGAACACTGAAGCTTTCTTT
CASSGTANTEAFF
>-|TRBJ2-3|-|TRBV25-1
TGTGTGCAGCATATGGGTCAGCGAAGCACAGATACGCAGTATTTT
CVQHMGQRSTDTQYF
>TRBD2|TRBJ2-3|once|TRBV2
TGTGCCAGCAGTGATCGTTTAACTAGCGTGGGGAACGCAGATACGCAGTATTTT
CASSDRLTSVGNADTQYF
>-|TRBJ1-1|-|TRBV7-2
TGTGCCAGCAGCTTAGGTCCGGGTATGAACACTGAAGCTTTCTTT
CASSLGPGMNTEAFF
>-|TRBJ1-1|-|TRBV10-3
TGTGCCACCTCGGACAGTGCAATGAACACTGAAGCTTTCTTT
CATSDSAMNTEAFF
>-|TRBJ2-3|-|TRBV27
TGTGCCAGCAGCCCGACTTGGGGGGGCACAGATACGCAGTATTTT
CASSPTWGGTDTQYF
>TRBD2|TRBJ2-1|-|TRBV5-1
TGCGCCAGCAGCTTGGCCGGGAGGAGCTCCTACAATGAGCAGTTCTTC
CASSLAGRSSYNEQFF
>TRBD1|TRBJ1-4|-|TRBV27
TGTGCCAGCAGTCCGGCGGGACAGGGATATGAAAAACTGTTTTTT
CASSPAGQGYEKLFF
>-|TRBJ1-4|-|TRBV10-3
TGTGCCATCAGTGAGGGATGGGGCGAAAATGAAAAACTGTTTTTT
CAISEGWGENEKLFF
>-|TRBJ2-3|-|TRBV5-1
TGCGCCAGCAATTCAGGGGAAGGCACAGATACGCAGTATTTT
CASNSGEGTDTQYF
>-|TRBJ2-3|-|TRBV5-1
TGCGCCAGCATTCGAGGTTCAGGGTTAACAGATACGCAGTATTTT
CASIRGSGLTDTQYF
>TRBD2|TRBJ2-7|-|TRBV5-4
TGTGCCAGCAGCATAGAAGCGGGGGCCTACGAGCAGTACTTC
CASSIEAGAYEQYF
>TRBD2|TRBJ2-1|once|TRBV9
TGTGCCAGCAGCGTAGATCCTGGACTAGCGGGAGTTAAGGGTGAGCAGTTCTTC
CASSVDPGLAGVKGEQFF
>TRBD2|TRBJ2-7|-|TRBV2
TGTGCCAGCAGTGAAGCGGGGGGGGAGCCCTACGAGCAGTACTTC
CASSEAGGEPYEQYF
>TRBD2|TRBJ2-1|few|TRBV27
TGTGCCAGCAGTTTGGACCGAGCGGGAGGGAGCAATGAGCAGTTCTTC
CASSLDRAGGSNEQFF
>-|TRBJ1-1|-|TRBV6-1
TGTGCCAGCAATGCAGGCGTCAACACTGAAGCTTTCTTT
CASNAGVNTEAFF
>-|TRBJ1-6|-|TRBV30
TGTGCCTGGAGCCAGGGCCATCGGGCCCCCCTCCACTTT
CAWSQGHRAPLHF
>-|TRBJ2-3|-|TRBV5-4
TGTGCCAGCAGCTTCAAAGGTTCAGGGGATACGCAGTATTTT
CASSFKGSGDTQYF
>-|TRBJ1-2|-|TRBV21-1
TGTGCCAGCAGCAGTAAGGGGGCGGGCGGCTACACCTTC
CASSSKGAGGYTF
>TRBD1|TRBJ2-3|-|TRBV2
TGTGCCAGCAGTGAACAGGGGGCAACAGATACGCAGTATTTT
CASSEQGATDTQYF
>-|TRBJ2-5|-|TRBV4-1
TGCGCCAGCAGCCAGACAGGCCTCCAAGAGACCCAGTACTTC
CASSQTGLQETQYF
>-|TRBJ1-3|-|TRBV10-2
TGCGCCAGCAGTGAGCAGGGCTCTGGAAACACCATATATTTT
CASSEQGSGNTIYF
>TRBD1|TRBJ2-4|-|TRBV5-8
TGTGCCAGCAGCTCACAGGGGGCCGGGACCAAAAACATTCAGTACTTC
CASSSQGAGTKNIQYF
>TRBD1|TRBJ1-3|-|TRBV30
TGTGCCTGGACCCGACAGGGGAGCTCTGGAAACACCATATATTTT
CAWTRQGSSGNTIYF
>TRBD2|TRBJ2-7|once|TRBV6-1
TGTGCCAGCAGTGAAATTTCTAGCGGGGACTACGAGCAGTACTTC
CASSEISSGDYEQYF
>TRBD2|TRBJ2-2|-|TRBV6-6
TGTGCCAGCAAAACCCGGGCTAGCGGGAGTTTCGGGGAGCTGTTTTTT
CASKTRASGSFGELFF
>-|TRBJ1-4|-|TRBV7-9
TGTGCCAGCAGCCGTCCAGGGAATGAAAAACTGTTTTTT
CASSRPGNEKLFF
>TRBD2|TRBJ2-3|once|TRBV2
TGTGCCAGCAGGTACCCGGGACTAGCTTCCCCAGATACGCAGTATTTT
CASRYPGLASPDTQYF